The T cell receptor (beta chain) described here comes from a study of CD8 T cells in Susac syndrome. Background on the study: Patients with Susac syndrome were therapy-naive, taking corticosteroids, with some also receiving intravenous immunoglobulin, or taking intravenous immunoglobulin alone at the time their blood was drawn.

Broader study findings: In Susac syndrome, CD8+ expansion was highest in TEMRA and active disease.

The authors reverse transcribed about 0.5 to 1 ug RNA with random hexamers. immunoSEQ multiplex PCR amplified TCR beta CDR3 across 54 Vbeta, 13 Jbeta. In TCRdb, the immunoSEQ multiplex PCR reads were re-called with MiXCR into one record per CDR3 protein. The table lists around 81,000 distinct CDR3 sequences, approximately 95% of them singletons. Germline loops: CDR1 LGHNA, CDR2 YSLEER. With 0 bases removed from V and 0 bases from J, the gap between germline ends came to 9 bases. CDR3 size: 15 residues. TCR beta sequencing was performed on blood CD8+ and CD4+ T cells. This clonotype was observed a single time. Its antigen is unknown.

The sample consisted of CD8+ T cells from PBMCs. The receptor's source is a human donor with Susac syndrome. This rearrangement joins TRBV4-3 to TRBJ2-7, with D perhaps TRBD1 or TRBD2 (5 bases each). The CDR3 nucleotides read TGCGCCAGCAGCCAAGAGGGGGAGAGCTCCTACGAGCAGTACTTC. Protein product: CASSQEGESSYEQYF.